The next 24 T cell receptor beta chains were all read from a single sample in a study of cytomegalovirus exposure and HLA in healthy donors. Produced via immunoSEQ multiplex PCR; TCRdb's table is partial and in-frame only. The table includes fewer than 250,000 clones, approximately 87% detected once. Sequenced: PBMCs. All receptors come from a man younger than 35 in good health and CMV-seronegative.

V is TRBV28 and J is TRBJ2-2; possible D gene TRBD2, 5 bases. This CDR3 has 14 residues. Germline lookup yields CDR1 MDHEN and CDR2 SYDVKM. Trimming cost V 5 bases and J 0 bases, with 7 bases left between them. The CDR3 coding sequence is TGTGCCAGCAGTAGGAGGTCGAACACCGGGGAGCTGTTTTTT. This codes for CASSRRSNTGELFF. The variable domain in full, completed from reference TRBV28 and TRBJ2-2, reads DVKVTQSSRYLVKRTGEKVFLECVQDMDHENMFWYRQDPGLGLRLIYFSYDVKMKEKGDIPEGYSVSREKKERFSLILESASTNQTSMYLCASSRRSNTGELFFGEGSRLTVL.

With respect to this clone: A junction boundary mismatches the germline segment, possibly from a read error. The J gene is TRBJ2-1, the V gene TRBV25-1, with D possibly TRBD2 on 6 matching bases. Germline V gene sequence: CDR1 MGHDK, CDR2 SYGVNS. There are 15 residues in the CDR3. CDR3 in DNA: TGTGCCAGCGGTGACGGGAGCAGCTCCTACAATGAGCAGTTCTTC. This gives the protein CASGDGSSSYNEQFF.

The chain uses TRBV7-2 and TRBJ2-5; 7 bases map to TRBD1. CDR1 is SGHTA, CDR2 FQGNSA, per germline. The CDR3 extends over 14 amino acids. The J segment lost 7 bases and the V segment lost 4 bases, leaving 9 bases of the junction unmatched. CDR3 coding DNA: TGTGCCAGCAGCTCAGGACAGGCCTCAGGGACCCAGTACTTC. This codes for CASSSGQASGTQYF. The entire variable domain, with the rest obtained from reference TRBV7-2 and TRBJ2-5, is as follows: GAGVSQSPSNKVTEKGKDVELRCDPISGHTALYWYRQSLGQGLEFLIYFQGNSAPDKSGLPSDRFSAERTGGSVSTLTIQRTQQEDSAVYLCASSSGQASGTQYFGPGTRLLVL.

The rearrangement joins TRBV6-1 to TRBJ2-7; TRBD1 agrees at 9 bases. The V gene end was trimmed by 5 bases and the J gene end by 3 bases; junction bases not matched to a gene: 8. The CDR3 loop spans 15 amino acids. CDR1 MNHNS and CDR2 SASEGT come from the germline V gene. The CDR3 DNA reads as TGTGCCAGCAGTAGACTTCCGGGACAGGGCTACGAGCAGTACTTC. Protein: CASSRLPGQGYEQYF.

The rearrangement links TRBV5-1 to TRBJ1-3, with 7 bases fitting TRBD1. Germline V gene sequence: CDR1 SGHRS, CDR2 YFSETQ. The CDR3 totals 16 residues. The ends lost 1 base at V and 0 bases at J; junction bases unmatched: 4. CDR3 loop: CASSLTGASSGNTIYF. The CDR3 coding sequence is TGCGCCAGCAGCTTGACAGGGGCGAGCTCTGGAAACACCATATATTTT.

V and J are TRBV7-2 and TRBJ1-6; tentatively, D is TRBD1 (5 bases). This CDR3 contains 15 residues. The germline V and J ends were trimmed by 2 bases and 2 bases, with 7 bases remaining between them. The germline gives CDR1 SGHTA, CDR2 FQGNSA. The CDR3 DNA reads as TGTGCCAGCAGCTTACAGGACACCTATAATTCACCCCTCCACTTT. As protein: CASSLQDTYNSPLHF.

The chain is built from TRBV7-3 and TRBJ2-7, with D perhaps TRBD1 (7 bases). Trimming left V 5 bases short and J 9 bases short, with 23 bases between. Germline-derived CDR1 and CDR2 are SGHTA and FQGTGA. CDR3 length equals 15 residues. CDR3 sequence reads: CASSRSRDSLSLQYF. DNA of the CDR3: TGTGCCAGCAGCCGATCGCGGGACAGTTTAAGCTTGCAGTACTTC.

The V call is TRBV2, the J call TRBJ2-5, with 7 bases lining up with TRBD2. Germline CDR1 is SNHLY and CDR2 is FYNNEI. Trimming at V came to 4 bases and at J to 7 bases, leaving 12 bases not matched to a gene. The CDR3 runs to 15 residues. This CDR3 reads CASSAGLDGSRTQYF. As DNA, the CDR3 is TGTGCCAGCAGTGCCGGACTAGACGGTTCGAGGACCCAGTACTTC.

The J gene is TRBJ2-1, the V gene TRBV7-3, with TRBD2 matching over 8 bases. The CDR3 covers 15 residues. Per the germline V gene, CDR1 is SGHTA and CDR2 is FQGTGA. V shed 4 bases and J 6 bases; nucleotides not matched to a gene: 8. This CDR3 reads CASSSEISGVNEQFF. CDR3 bases: TGTGCCAGCAGCTCCGAGATTAGCGGGGTCAATGAGCAGTTCTTC.

The genes are TRBV19 and TRBJ2-7, with 11 positions matching TRBD2. Germline lookup yields CDR1 LNHDA and CDR2 SQIVND (reference sequence). V was clipped by 6 bases and J by 4 bases; unmatched bases: 5. The CDR3 is 14 residues long. CDR3 in amino acids: CASRNLAGGYEQYF. The CDR3, as DNA: TGTGCCAGTAGGAATCTAGCGGGGGGTTACGAGCAGTACTTC.

The chain recombines TRBV10-3 with TRBJ2-5, with 8 bases matching TRBD1. The J call may be mistaken, given a closer DNA end match to TRBJ2-7. This CDR3 contains 15 residues. Germline V CDR1 and CDR2: ENHRY, SYGVKD. CDR3 residues: CAISESRQGTYEQYF. Written as DNA, the CDR3 is TGTGCCATCAGTGAGTCTAGACAGGGGACCTACGAGCAGTACTTC.

This chain links TRBV7-9 with TRBJ2-1, with 8 positions matching TRBD2. The CDR3 totals 17 residues. V dropped 4 bases and J dropped 6; count of bases not matched to a gene: 14. Germline values: CDR1 SEHNR, CDR2 FQNEAQ (reference sequence). CDR3 sequence reads: CASSSRGAAGALNEQFF. As DNA, the CDR3 is TGTGCCAGCAGCTCGAGAGGGGCAGCGGGGGCCCTCAATGAGCAGTTCTTC. The full variable domain, in which reference TRBV7-9 and TRBJ2-1 provide the parts outside the CDR3, is DTGVSQNPRHKITKRGQNVTFRCDPISEHNRLYWYRQTLGQGPEFLTYFQNEAQLEKSRLLSDRFSAERPKGSFSTLEIQRTEQGDSAMYLCASSSRGAAGALNEQFFGPGTRLTVL.

The table lists this clone with a few counts. The chain joins TRBV6-5 to TRBJ2-5; D perhaps matches TRBD2 (6 bases). Germline V CDR1 and CDR2: MNHEY, SVGAGI. Trimming left V 6 bases short and J 5 bases short, with 16 bases between. The CDR3 has 14 residues. CDR3 nucleotide sequence: TGTGCCAGCAGCCCCGGGGGACCTATCGAGACCCAGTACTTC. Translation: CASSPGGPIETQYF.

The rearrangement joins TRBV30 to TRBJ2-2; TRBD2 matches 7 bases. Germline V gene sequence: CDR1 GTSNPN, CDR2 SVGIG (reference sequence). CDR3 size: 14 residues. Germline trimming cut 1 base from V and 9 bases from J; bases unmatched to any gene: 8. DNA for the CDR3: TGTGCCTGGAGTGGCGGGAGAGGTTGGCGGGAGCTGTTTTTT. Residues: CAWSGGRGWRELFF.

This clone was detected only a few times. This rearrangement joins TRBV28 to TRBJ2-3, with D maybe TRBD2 (6 bases). The ends were cut back, 6 bases at V and 5 bases at J, with 18 bases in the middle. Germline loops: CDR1 MDHEN, CDR2 SYDVKM. The CDR3 extends over 15 amino acids. CDR3 loop: CASRRRGDGGDTQYF. The CDR3 DNA reads as TGTGCCAGCAGAAGGCGGGGCGATGGGGGAGATACGCAGTATTTT. Complete variable domain (other parts from reference TRBV28 and TRBJ2-3): DVKVTQSSRYLVKRTGEKVFLECVQDMDHENMFWYRQDPGLGLRLIYFSYDVKMKEKGDIPEGYSVSREKKERFSLILESASTNQTSMYLCASRRRGDGGDTQYFGPGTRLTVL.

V is TRBV7-8 and J is TRBJ1-5; unclear D gene. The CDR3 contains 16 residues. Per the germline V gene, CDR1 is SGHVS and CDR2 is FQNEAQ. V was trimmed by 5 bases and J by 10 bases, leaving 24 bases between them. This CDR3 reads CASSPGRLIQREPQHF. For the CDR3, the DNA is TGTGCCAGCAGCCCCGGAAGACTCATTCAACGGGAACCCCAGCATTTT. The full variable domain, in which reference TRBV7-8 and TRBJ1-5 provide the parts outside the CDR3, is GAGVSQSPRYKVAKRGQDVALRCDPISGHVSLFWYQQALGQGPEFLTYFQNEAQLDKSGLPSDRFFAERPEGSVSTLKIQRTQQEDSAVYLCASSPGRLIQREPQHFGDGTRLSIL.

On this clone: Other DNA sequences in this specimen translate into the identical CDR3. The CDR3 DNA follows: TGTGCCAGCAGTCAAGGGGCTGAAGCTTTCTTT. It codes for CASSQGAEAFF. The genes are TRBV6-5 and TRBJ1-1; possibly TRBD1 for D (5 bases). CDR1 is MNHEY and CDR2 is SVGAGI in the germline V gene. CDR3 length equals 11 residues. Between the trimmed V and J ends, which lost 5 bases and 6 bases, there was a span of 7 bases.

The rearrangement links TRBV9 to TRBJ2-3, with TRBD2 matching 11 bases. The CDR3 loop spans 18 amino acids. With 0 bases clipped from V and 0 bases from J, the junction kept 6 bases outside the gene matches. The germline gives CDR1 SGDLS, CDR2 YYNGEE. This CDR3 is CASSVALAGGVSTDTQYF. The CDR3 bases are TGTGCCAGCAGCGTAGCTCTAGCGGGAGGAGTAAGCACAGATACGCAGTATTTT.

The count of this clone is one. The CDR3: CASSSTPQASRQFF. The CDR3 bases are TGTGCCAGCAGTAGCACACCCCAGGCCTCCAGGCAGTTCTTC. This rearrangement joins TRBV6-5 to TRBJ2-1; the D is unclear. Germline CDR1 and CDR2: MNHEY and SVGAGI. The CDR3 extends over 14 amino acids. Trimming stripped 5 bases from V and 12 bases from J, with 20 bases between.

DNA of the CDR3: TGTGCCAGCAGCTTAGAGAAATTAGCTGGAATGGGGGAGCTGTTTTTT. It specifies CASSLEKLAGMGELFF. The V and J genes are TRBV7-2 and TRBJ2-2; D gene uncertain. This CDR3 comprises 16 residues. Germline loops: CDR1 SGHTA, CDR2 FQGNSA. V shed 1 base and J shed 8 bases, with 17 bases lying between them.

The chain has TRBV29-1 and TRBJ2-1; D not resolved. Germline CDR1 SQVTM, CDR2 ANQGSEA. This CDR3 is built from 15 residues. V was pared by 5 bases and J by 7 bases, with 21 bases between. The CDR3 is CSVPDPDWLVNEQFF. In DNA, the CDR3 is TGCAGCGTTCCCGACCCTGACTGGCTGGTTAATGAGCAGTTCTTC.

The chain uses TRBV4-1 and TRBJ1-6; D perhaps matches TRBD1 (5 bases). The CDR3 extends over 16 amino acids. V dropped 1 base and J dropped 9 bases, with 16 bases sitting between them. The germline CDR1 and CDR2 sequences are MGHRA and YSYEKL. This CDR3 is CASSQARGGLGSPLHF. The CDR3 region has the DNA TGCGCCAGCAGCCAAGCCCGGGGGGGGTTAGGTTCACCCCTCCACTTT.

The rearrangement uses TRBV7-6 and TRBJ1-1; the match to TRBD1 covers 7 bases. This CDR3 comprises 16 residues. Germline V gene sequence: CDR1 SGHVS, CDR2 FNYEAQ. V gave up 4 bases and J gave up 5 bases; unmatched junction bases: 13. CDR3 residues: CASSSWTGRADTEAFF. The DNA for the CDR3 is TGTGCCAGCAGCTCCTGGACAGGTAGGGCGGATACTGAAGCTTTCTTT. The full variable domain, rest sourced from reference TRBV7-6 and TRBJ1-1, is GAGVSQSPRYKVTKRGQDVALRCDPISGHVSLYWYRQALGQGPEFLTYFNYEAQQDKSGLPNDRFSAERPEGSISTLTIQRTEQRDSAMYRCASSSWTGRADTEAFFGQGTRLTVV.

The CDR3 DNA reads as TGTGCCACCCACAACGACTACGAGCAGTACTTC. This gives the protein CATHNDYEQYF. The V and J genes are TRBV10-3 and TRBJ2-7; D unresolved. There are 11 residues in the CDR3. Germline V CDR1 and CDR2: ENHRY, SYGVKD. Trimming cost V 10 bases and J 3 bases, with 10 bases left between them.